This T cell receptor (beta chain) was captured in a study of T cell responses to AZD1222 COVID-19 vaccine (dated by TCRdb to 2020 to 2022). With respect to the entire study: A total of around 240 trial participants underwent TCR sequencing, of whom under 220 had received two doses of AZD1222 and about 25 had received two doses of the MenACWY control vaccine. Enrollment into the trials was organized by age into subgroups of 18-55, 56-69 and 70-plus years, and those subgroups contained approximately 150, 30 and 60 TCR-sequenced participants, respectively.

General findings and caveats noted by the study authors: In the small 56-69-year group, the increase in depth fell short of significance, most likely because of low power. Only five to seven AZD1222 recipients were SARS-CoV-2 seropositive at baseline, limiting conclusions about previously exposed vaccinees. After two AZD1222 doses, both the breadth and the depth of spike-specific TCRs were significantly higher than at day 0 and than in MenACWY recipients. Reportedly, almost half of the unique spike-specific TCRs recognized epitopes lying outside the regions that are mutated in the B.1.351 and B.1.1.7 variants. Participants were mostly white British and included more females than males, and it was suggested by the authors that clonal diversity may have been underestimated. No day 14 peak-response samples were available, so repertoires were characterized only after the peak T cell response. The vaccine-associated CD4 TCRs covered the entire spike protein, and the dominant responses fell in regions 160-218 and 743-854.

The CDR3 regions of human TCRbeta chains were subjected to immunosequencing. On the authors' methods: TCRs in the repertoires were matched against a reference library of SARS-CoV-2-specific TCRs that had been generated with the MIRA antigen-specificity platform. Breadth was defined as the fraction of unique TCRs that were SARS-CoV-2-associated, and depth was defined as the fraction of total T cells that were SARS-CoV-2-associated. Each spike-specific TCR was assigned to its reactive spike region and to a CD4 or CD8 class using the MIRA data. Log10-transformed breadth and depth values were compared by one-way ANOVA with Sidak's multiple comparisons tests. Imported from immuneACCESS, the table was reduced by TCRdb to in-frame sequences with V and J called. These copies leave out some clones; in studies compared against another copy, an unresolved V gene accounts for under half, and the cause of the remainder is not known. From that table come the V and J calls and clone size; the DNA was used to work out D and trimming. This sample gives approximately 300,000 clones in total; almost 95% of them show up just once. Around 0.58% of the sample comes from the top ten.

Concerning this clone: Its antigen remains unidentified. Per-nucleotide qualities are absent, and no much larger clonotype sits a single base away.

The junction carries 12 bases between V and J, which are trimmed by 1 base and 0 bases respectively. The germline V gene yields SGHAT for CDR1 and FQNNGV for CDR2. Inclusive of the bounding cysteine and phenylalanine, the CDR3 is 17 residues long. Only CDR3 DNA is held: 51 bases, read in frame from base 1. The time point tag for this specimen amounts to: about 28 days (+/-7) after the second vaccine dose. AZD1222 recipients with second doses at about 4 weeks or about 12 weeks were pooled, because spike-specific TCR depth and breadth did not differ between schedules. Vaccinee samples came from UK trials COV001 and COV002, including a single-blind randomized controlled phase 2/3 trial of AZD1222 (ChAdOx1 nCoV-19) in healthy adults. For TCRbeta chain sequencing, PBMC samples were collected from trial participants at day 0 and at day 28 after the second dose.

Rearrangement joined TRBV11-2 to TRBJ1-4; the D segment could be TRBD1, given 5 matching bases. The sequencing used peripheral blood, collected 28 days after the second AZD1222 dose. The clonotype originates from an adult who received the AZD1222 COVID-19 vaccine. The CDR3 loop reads CASSLGYRPSTNEKLFF. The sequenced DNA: TGTGCCAGCAGCTTAGGTTACAGGCCCTCAACTAATGAAAAACTGTTTTTT.